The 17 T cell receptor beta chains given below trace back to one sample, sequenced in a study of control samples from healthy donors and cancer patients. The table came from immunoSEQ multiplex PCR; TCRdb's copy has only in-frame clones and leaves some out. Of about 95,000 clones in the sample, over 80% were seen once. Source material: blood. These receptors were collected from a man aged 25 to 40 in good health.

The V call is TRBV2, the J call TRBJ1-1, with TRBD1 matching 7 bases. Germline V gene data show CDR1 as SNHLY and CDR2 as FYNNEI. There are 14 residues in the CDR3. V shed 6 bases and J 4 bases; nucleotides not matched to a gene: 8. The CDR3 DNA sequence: TGTGCCAGCAGCGGGGACAGACTACTCACTGAAGCTTTCTTT. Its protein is CASSGDRLLTEAFF.

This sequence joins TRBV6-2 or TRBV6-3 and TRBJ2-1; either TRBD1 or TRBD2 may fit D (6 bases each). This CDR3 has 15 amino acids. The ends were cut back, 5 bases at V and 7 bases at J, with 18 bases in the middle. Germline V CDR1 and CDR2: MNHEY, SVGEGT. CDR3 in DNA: TGTGCCAGCAGTGCATGGGGGCCGGCGGGGAATGAGCAGTTCTTC. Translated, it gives CASSAWGPAGNEQFF.

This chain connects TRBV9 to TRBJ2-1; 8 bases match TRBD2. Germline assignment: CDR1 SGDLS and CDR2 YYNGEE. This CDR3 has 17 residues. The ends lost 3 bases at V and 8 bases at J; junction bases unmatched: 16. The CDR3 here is CASSEASGSGGGYEQFF. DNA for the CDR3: TGTGCCAGCAGCGAGGCCTCAGGAAGCGGGGGAGGGTATGAGCAGTTCTTC.

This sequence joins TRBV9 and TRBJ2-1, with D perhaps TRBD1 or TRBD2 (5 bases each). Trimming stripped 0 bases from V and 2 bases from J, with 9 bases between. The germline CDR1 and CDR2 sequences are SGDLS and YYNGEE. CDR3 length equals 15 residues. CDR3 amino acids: CASSVAGTPYNEQFF. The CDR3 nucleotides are TGTGCCAGCAGCGTAGCCGGGACCCCCTACAATGAGCAGTTCTTC.

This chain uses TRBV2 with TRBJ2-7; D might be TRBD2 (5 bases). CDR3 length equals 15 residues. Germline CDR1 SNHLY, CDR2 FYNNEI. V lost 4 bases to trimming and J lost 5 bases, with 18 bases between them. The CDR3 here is CASSASSGPLDEQYF. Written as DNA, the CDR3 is TGTGCCAGCAGTGCATCCAGCGGCCCTTTAGACGAGCAGTACTTC.

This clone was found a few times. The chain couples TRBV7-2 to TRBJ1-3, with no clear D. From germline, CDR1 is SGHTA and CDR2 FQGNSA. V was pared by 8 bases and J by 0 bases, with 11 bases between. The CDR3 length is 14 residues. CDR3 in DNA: TGTGCCAGCTCCCCGACCGTCTCTGGAAACACCATATATTTT. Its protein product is CASSPTVSGNTIYF.

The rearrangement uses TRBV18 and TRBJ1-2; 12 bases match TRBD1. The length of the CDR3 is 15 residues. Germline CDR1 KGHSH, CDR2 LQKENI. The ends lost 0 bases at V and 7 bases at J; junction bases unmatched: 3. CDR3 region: CASSPPGTGGVGYTF. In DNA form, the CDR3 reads TGTGCCAGCTCACCACCCGGGACAGGGGGCGTTGGCTACACCTTC.

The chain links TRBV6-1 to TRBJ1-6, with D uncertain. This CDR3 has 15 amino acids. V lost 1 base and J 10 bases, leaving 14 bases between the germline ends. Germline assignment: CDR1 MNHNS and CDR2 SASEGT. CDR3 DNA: TGTGCCAGCAGTGAAGGAGGTACAGCTGGGTCACCCCTCCACTTT. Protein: CASSEGGTAGSPLHF.

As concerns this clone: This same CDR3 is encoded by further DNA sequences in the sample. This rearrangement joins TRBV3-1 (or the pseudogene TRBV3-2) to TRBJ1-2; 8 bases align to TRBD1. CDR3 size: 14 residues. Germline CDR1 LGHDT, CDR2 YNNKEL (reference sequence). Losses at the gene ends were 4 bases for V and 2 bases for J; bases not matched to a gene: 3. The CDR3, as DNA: TGTGCCAGCAGCCTCCGACAGGGGAACTATGGCTACACCTTC. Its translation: CASSLRQGNYGYTF.

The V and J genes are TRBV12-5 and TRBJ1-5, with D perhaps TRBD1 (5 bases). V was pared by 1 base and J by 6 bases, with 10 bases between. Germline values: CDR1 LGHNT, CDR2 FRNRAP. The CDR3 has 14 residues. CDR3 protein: CASGLGGIGQPQHF. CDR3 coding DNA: TGTGCTAGTGGTTTGGGGGGGATAGGTCAGCCCCAGCATTTT.

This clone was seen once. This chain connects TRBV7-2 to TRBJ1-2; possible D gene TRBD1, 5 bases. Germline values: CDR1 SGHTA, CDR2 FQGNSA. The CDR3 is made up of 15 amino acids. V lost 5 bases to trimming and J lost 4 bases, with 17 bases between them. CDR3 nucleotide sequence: TGTGCCAGCAGCCCCGGGGGGGTCGGTGGCTATGGCTACACCTTC. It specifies CASSPGGVGGYGYTF. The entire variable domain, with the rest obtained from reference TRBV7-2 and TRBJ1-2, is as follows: GAGVSQSPSNKVTEKGKDVELRCDPISGHTALYWYRQSLGQGLEFLIYFQGNSAPDKSGLPSDRFSAERTGGSVSTLTIQRTQQEDSAVYLCASSPGGVGGYGYTFGSGTRLTVV.

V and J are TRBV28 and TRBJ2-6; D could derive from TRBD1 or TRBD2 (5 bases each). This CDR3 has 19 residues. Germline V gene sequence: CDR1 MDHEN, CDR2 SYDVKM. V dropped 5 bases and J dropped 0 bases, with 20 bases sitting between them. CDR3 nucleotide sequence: TGTGCCAGCAGTAAGATCCGGGGACGGAGATCCTCTGGGGCCAACGTCCTGACTTTC. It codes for CASSKIRGRRSSGANVLTF.

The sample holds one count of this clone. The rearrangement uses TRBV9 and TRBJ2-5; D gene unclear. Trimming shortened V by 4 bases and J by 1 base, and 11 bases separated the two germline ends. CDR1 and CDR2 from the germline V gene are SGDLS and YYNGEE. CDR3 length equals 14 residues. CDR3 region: CASSPTGSQETQYF. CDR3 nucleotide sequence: TGTGCCAGCAGCCCGACCGGGTCCCAAGAGACCCAGTACTTC.

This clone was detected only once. The CDR3 sequence is CAWSRLSPGQVNTEAFF. CDR3 bases: TGTGCCTGGAGTCGATTATCTCCGGGACAGGTGAACACTGAAGCTTTCTTT. This chain uses TRBV30 with TRBJ1-1; 8 bases map to TRBD1. This CDR3 is 17 amino acids long. Germline V lookup: CDR1 GTSNPN, CDR2 SVGIG (reference sequence). J was trimmed by 0 bases and V by 2 bases; bases with no gene match: 11.

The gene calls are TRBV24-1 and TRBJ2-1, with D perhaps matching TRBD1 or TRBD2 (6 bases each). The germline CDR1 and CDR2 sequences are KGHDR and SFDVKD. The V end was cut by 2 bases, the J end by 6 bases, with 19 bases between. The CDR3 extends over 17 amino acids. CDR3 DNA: TGTGCCACCAGTGATTCGGGGGCCAGGGGAGTGCCCAATGAGCAGTTCTTC. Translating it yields CATSDSGARGVPNEQFF.

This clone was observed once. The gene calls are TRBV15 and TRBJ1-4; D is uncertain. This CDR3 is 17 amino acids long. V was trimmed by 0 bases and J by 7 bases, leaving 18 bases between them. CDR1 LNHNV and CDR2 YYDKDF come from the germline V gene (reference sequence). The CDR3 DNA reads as TGTGCCACCAGCAGAGATGGGAGACTCAAAGTTTCTGAAAAACTGTTTTTT. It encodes CATSRDGRLKVSEKLFF.

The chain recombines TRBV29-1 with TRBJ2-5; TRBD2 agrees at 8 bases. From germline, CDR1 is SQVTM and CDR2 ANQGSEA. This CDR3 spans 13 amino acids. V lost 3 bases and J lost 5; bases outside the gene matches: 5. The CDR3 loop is CSVDSGTRETQYF. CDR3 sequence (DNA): TGCAGCGTTGACTCGGGGACTAGGGAGACCCAGTACTTC.